This TCR beta chain emerged from a study of monozygotic twins with inflammatory bowel disease. Findings of the study overall: Relative to healthy twins, IBD patients had fewer clonotypes in common with others, a gap that was especially apparent with disease activity. TCRbeta inverse Simpson diversity was decreased in IBD patients versus healthy co-twins. Individual T cell subtypes were not distinguishable.

The CDR3 loop spans 14 amino acids. Germline CDR1 SGHRS, CDR2 YFSETQ. A word on this clonotype: The antigen is undetermined.

No DNA is given; TCRdb re-called the 5' RACE reads and lists each CDR3 protein once. The table for this sample gives about 380,000 distinct CDR3 sequences. The TCR originated in a human donor with ulcerative colitis or Crohn's disease, or a healthy co-twin of an affected twin (not recorded which). V gene TRBV5-1 combines with J gene TRBJ2-1; TCRdb's D call of TRBD1 is untestable without DNA. Sequenced material: blood. The CDR3 protein is CASSLGTGRGEQFF.